This TCR beta chain was identified in a study of a mutant IDH1 vaccine in newly diagnosed glioma. Across the whole study: Antecedent treatment encompassed radiotherapy, temozolomide, or their combination; the majority received both.

Here immunoSEQ multiplex PCR was the method, and the copy in TCRdb shows in-frame clones only, minus some. The sample lists 70,000 or so clones; about 83% were seen once. The time point denotes: baseline, week 1 (first vaccination visit). Treatment reported: pre-vaccination baseline after standard-of-care therapy. In every donor, the tumor was a new WHO grade 3 or 4 IDH1-mutant, ATRX-lost astrocytoma. With regard to this clone: The target antigen is unknown.

V shed 0 bases and J shed 3 bases, with 9 bases lying between them. Per germline, CDR1 MNHEY and CDR2 SVGAGI. This CDR3 comprises 14 residues. Whole-study results and caveats: Pseudoprogression appeared unlinked to shifts in leading peripheral T cell clonotypes.

The receptor's source is a young woman with glioma. Some clones in this sample may be carry-over from other donors' samples. The rearrangement uses TRBV6-5 and TRBJ2-7, with D hard to call. Specimen: peripheral blood mononuclear cells (PBMCs), collected from a glioma patient treated with radiotherapy, temozolomide or both. CDR3 sequence reads: CASSYSKRDYEQYF. The DNA for the CDR3 is TGTGCCAGCAGTTACTCGAAAAGGGACTACGAGCAGTACTTC.